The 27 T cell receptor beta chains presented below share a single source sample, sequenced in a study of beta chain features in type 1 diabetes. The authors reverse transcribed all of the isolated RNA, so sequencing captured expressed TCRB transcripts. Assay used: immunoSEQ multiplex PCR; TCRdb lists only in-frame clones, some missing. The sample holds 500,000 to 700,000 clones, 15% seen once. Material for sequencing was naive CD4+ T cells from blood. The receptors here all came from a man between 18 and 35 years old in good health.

The CDR3 spells CASRRDRIYYNEQFF. CDR3 nucleotides: TGTGCCAGCAGAAGGGACAGGATTTACTACAATGAGCAGTTCTTC. The chain uses TRBV7-2 and TRBJ2-1; 8 bases are a match to TRBD1. This CDR3 region has 15 residues. CDR1 and CDR2 (germline): SGHTA, FQGNSA. Losses at the gene ends were 6 bases for V and 3 bases for J; bases not matched to a gene: 7.

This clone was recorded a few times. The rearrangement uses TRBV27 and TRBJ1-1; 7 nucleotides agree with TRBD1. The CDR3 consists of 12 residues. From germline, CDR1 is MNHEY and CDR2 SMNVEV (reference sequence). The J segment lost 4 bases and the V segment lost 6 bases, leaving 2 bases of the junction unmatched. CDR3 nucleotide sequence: TGTGCCAGCAGGCAGGGGGGCACTGAAGCTTTCTTT. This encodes CASRQGGTEAFF.

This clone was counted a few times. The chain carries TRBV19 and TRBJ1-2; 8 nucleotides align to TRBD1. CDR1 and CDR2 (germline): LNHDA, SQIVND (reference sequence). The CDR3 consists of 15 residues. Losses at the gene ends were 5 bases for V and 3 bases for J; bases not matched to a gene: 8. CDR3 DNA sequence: TGTGCCAGTAGTCCTAGGACAGGGAAGGACTATGGCTACACCTTC. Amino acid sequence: CASSPRTGKDYGYTF.

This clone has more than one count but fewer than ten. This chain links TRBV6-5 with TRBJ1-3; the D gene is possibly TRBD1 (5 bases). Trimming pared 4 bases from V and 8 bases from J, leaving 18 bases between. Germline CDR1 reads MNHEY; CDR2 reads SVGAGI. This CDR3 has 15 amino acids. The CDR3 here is CASSSADGGWDTIYF. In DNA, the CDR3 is TGTGCCAGCAGTTCCGCGGACGGGGGTTGGGACACCATATATTTT.

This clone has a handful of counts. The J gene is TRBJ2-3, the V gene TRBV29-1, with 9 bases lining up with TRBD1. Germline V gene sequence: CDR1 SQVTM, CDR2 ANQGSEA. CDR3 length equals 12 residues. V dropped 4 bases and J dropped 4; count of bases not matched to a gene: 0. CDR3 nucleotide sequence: TGCAGCGTTGGGACAGGGGCAGATACGCAGTATTTT. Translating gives CSVGTGADTQYF.

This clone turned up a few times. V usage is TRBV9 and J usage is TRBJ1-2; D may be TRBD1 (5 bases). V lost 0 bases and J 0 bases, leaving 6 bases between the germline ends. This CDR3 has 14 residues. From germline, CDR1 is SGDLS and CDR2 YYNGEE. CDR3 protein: CASSVVRANYGYTF. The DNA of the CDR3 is TGTGCCAGCAGCGTAGTCAGGGCTAACTATGGCTACACCTTC.

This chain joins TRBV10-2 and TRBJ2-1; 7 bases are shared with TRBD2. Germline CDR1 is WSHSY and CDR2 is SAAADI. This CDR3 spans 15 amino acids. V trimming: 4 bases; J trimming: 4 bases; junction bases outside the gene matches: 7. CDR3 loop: CASSGERDQYNEQFF. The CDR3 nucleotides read TGCGCCAGCAGTGGGGAGCGGGACCAGTACAATGAGCAGTTCTTC.

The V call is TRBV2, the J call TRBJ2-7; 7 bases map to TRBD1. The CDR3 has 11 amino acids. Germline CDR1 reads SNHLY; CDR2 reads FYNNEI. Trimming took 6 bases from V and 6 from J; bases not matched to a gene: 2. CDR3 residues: CASRQGVEQYF. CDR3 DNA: TGTGCCAGCAGGCAGGGGGTCGAGCAGTACTTC.

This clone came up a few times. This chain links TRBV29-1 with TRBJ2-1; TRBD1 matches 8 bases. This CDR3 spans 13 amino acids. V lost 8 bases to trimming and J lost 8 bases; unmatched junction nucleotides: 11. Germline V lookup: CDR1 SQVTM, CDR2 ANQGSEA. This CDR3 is CSIRQGTMHEQFF. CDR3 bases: TGCAGCATAAGACAGGGGACAATGCATGAGCAGTTCTTC.

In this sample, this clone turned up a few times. CDR3 protein: CASSLGGVGDTQYF. The CDR3 DNA reads TGCGCCAGCAGCTTGGGTGGGGTTGGAGATACGCAGTATTTT. The V gene is TRBV5-1, the J gene TRBJ2-3; D unclear. Germline loops: CDR1 SGHRS, CDR2 YFSETQ. V was trimmed by 0 bases and J by 5 bases, leaving 10 bases between them. CDR3 length: 14 amino acids.

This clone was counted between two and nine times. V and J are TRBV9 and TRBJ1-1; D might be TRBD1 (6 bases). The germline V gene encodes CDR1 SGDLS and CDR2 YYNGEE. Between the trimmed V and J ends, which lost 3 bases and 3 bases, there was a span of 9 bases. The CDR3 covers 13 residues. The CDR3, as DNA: TGTGCCAGCAGCGCGCACAGGGACACTGAAGCTTTCTTT. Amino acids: CASSAHRDTEAFF.

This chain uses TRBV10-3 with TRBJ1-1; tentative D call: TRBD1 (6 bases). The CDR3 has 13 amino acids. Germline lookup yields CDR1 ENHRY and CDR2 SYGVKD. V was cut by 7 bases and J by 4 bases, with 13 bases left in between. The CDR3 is CAITAQGTTEAFF. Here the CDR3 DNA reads TGTGCCATCACAGCCCAGGGGACCACTGAAGCTTTCTTT.

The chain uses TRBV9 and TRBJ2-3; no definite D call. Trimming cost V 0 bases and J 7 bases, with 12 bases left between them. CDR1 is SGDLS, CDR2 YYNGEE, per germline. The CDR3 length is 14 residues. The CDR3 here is CASSVATELNTQYF. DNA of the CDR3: TGTGCCAGCAGCGTAGCTACGGAACTCAATACGCAGTATTTT. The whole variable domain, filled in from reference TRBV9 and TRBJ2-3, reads DSGVTQTPKHLITATGQRVTLRCSPRSGDLSVYWYQQSLDQGLQFLIQYYNGEERAKGNILERFSAQQFPDLHSELNLSSLELGDSALYFCASSVATELNTQYFGPGTRLTVL.

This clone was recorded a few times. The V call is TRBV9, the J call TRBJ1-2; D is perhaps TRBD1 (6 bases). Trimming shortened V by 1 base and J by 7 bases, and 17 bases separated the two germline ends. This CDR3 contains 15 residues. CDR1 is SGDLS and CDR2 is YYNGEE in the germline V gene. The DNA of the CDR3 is TGTGCCAGCAGCGTATCGGCGCAGGGGAGGAGTGGCTACACCTTC. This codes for CASSVSAQGRSGYTF.

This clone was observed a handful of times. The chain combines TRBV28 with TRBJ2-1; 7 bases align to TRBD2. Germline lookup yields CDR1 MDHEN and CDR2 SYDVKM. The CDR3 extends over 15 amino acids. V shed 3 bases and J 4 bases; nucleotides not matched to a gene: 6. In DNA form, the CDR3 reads TGTGCCAGCAGTTTGGGAGGACTAGGGTACAATGAGCAGTTCTTC. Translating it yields CASSLGGLGYNEQFF.

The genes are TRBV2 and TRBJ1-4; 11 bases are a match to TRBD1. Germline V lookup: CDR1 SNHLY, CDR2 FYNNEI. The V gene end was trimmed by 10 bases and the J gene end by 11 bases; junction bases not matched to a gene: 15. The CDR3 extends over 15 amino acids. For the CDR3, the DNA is TGTGCCACACGAGGGACAGGGGGTAGCCGGGAGAAACTGTTTTTT. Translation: CATRGTGGSREKLFF.

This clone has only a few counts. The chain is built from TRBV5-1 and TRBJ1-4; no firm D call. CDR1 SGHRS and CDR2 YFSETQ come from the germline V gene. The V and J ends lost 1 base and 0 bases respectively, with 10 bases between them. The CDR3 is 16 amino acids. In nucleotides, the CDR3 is TGCGCCAGCAGCTTGCCTGCTTCAGCAACTAATGAAAAACTGTTTTTT. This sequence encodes CASSLPASATNEKLFF.

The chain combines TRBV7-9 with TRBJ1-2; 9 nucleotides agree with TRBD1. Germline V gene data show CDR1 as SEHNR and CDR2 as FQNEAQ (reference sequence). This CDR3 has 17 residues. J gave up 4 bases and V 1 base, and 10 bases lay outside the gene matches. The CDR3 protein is CASSLVRDRDFFYGYTF. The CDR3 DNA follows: TGTGCCAGCAGCTTAGTCCGGGACAGGGACTTCTTCTATGGCTACACCTTC.

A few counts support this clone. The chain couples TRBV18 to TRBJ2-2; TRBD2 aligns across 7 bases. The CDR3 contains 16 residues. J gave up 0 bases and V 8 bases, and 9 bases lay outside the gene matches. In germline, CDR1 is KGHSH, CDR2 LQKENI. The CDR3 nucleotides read TGTGCCAGCCCTGAGGGAGGGGCTACGAACACCGGGGAGCTGTTTTTT. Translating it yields CASPEGGATNTGELFF. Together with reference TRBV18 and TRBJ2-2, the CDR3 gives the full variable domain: NAGVMQNPRHLVRRRGQEARLRCSPMKGHSHVYWYRQLPEEGLKFMVYLQKENIIDESGMPKERFSAEFPKEGPSILRIQQVVRGDSAAYFCASPEGGATNTGELFFGEGSRLTVL.

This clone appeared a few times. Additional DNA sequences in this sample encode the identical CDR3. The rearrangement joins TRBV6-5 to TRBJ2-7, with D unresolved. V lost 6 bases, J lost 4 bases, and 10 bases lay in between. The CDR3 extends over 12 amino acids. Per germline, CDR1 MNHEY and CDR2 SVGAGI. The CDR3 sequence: CASSRGPYEQYF. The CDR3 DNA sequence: TGTGCCAGCAGCCGCGGACCATACGAGCAGTACTTC.

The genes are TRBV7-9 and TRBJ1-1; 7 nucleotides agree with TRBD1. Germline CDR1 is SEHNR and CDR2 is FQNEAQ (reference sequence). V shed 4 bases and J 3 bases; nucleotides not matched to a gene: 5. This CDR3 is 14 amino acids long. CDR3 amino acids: CASSSTGSDTEAFF. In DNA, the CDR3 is TGTGCCAGCAGCTCGACAGGGTCGGACACTGAAGCTTTCTTT.

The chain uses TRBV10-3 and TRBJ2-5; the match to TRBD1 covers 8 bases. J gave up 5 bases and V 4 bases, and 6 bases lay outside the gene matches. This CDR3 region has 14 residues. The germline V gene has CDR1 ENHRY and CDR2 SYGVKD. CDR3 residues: CAISGWTGWETQYF. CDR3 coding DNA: TGTGCCATCAGTGGCTGGACAGGGTGGGAGACCCAGTACTTC.

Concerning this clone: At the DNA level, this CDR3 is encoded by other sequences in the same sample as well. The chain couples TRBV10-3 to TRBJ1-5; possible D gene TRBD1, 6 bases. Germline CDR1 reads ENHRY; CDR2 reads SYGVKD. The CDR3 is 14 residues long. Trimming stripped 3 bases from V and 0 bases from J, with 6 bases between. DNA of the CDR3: TGTGCCATCAGTGACAGGGGTAGCAATCAGCCCCAGCATTTT. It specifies CAISDRGSNQPQHF.

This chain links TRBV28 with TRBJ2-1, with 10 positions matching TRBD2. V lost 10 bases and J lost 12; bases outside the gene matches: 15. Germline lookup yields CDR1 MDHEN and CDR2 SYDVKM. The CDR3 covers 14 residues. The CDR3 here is CATVWTSGHGGQFF. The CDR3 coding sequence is TGTGCCACGGTGTGGACTAGCGGACATGGGGGGCAGTTCTTC.

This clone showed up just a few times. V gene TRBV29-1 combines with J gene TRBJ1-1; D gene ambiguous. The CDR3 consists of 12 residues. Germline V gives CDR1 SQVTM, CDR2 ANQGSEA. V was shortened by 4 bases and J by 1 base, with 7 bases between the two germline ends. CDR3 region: CSVVSGNTEAFF. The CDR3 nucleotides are TGCAGCGTTGTATCTGGGAACACTGAAGCTTTCTTT.

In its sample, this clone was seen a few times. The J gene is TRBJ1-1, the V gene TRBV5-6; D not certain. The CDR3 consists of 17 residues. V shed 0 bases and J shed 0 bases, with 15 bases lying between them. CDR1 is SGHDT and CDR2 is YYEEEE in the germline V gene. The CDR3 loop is CASSLGVRNTVNTEAFF. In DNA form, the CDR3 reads TGTGCCAGCAGCTTGGGTGTCAGGAACACCGTGAACACTGAAGCTTTCTTT.

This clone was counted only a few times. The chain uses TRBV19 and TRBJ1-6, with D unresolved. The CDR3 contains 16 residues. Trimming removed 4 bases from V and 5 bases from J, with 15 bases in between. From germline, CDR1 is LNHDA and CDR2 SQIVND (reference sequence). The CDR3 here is CASSTPSGSHNSPLHF. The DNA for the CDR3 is TGTGCCAGTAGTACCCCGTCGGGATCCCATAATTCACCCCTCCACTTT.